These T cell receptor beta chains were read from a single sample in a study of cytomegalovirus exposure and HLA in healthy donors. Only in-frame clones appear in the TCRdb table, and some are missing; sequencing was by immunoSEQ multiplex PCR. The sample yields under 130,000 clones, 77% seen once. The sequencing input was PBMCs. Receptors originate from a middle-aged woman in good health and CMV-seropositive. Each CDR3 is given with its conserved first and last residue. Each record gives: D gene, clone size, J gene, V gene, CDR3 protein, CDR3 DNA. The D gene is left open where the match is weak. A row's size may be missing; if present it is once, few, many or a size class.

TRBD1	.	TRBJ1-4	TRBV28	CASTVNPGQRFNEKLFF	TGTGCCAGCACCGTTAATCCGGGACAGCGGTTTAATGAAAAACTGTTTTTT
TRBD1	.	TRBJ1-2	TRBV4-2	CASSQESGQGYGYTF	TGTGCCAGCAGCCAAGAATCGGGACAGGGGTATGGCTACACCTTC
.	once	TRBJ2-4	TRBV23-1	CASSHHRVGCKNIQYF	TGCGCCAGCAGTCACCACAGGGTCGGGTGCAAAAACATTCAGTACTTC
.	.	TRBJ2-7	TRBV2	CASSEAPGSPTYEQYF	TGTGCCAGCAGTGAGGCACCCGGGTCCCCGACCTACGAGCAGTACTTC
.	.	TRBJ1-6	TRBV9	CASSSTRGGDYNSPLHF	TGTGCCAGCAGCTCCACCCGAGGGGGAGACTATAATTCACCCCTCCACTTT
TRBD2	.	TRBJ2-1	TRBV11-2	CASSTSGRNDNEQFF	TGTGCCAGCAGTACTAGCGGGCGTAATGACAATGAGCAGTTCTTC
.	.	TRBJ2-1	TRBV6-5	CASSYSESSYNEQFF	TGTGCCAGCAGTTACAGTGAGAGCTCCTACAATGAGCAGTTCTTC
TRBD1	.	TRBJ1-6	TRBV27	CASATWDSNNPPLHF	TGTGCCTCAGCAACGTGGGACAGTAATAATCCACCCCTCCACTTT
.	.	TRBJ1-5	TRBV27	CASSFYSNQPQHF	TGTGCCAGCAGTTTCTATAGCAATCAGCCCCAGCATTTT
TRBD2	.	TRBJ2-1	TRBV10-3	CAISGGSGSTYEQFF	TGTGCCATCAGTGGTGGCAGCGGGAGTACGTATGAGCAGTTCTTC
.	.	TRBJ2-3	TRBV5-1	CASSLVFWRSPTDTQYF	TGCGCCAGCAGCTTGGTATTCTGGCGGTCGCCCACAGATACGCAGTATTTT
TRBD1	.	TRBJ2-2	TRBV28	CASRDRGILNTGELFF	TGTGCCAGCAGAGACAGGGGTATACTCAACACCGGGGAGCTGTTTTTT
.	.	TRBJ2-7	TRBV19	CASSLGGRSYEQYF	TGTGCCAGTAGTTTGGGAGGTCGTTCCTACGAGCAGTACTTC
TRBD1	.	TRBJ2-7	TRBV10-3	CAVTQGAIYEQYF	TGTGCCGTGACACAGGGGGCGATTTACGAGCAGTACTTC
TRBD1	.	TRBJ1-5	TRBV6-5	CASSPGQGGQPQHF	TGTGCCAGCAGTCCGGGACAGGGGGGTCAGCCCCAGCATTTT
.	.	TRBJ1-2	TRBV27	CASRPGGARYGYTF	TGTGCCAGCAGGCCTGGGGGCGCCCGCTATGGCTACACCTTC
TRBD1	.	TRBJ2-7	TRBV29-1	CSVESSGTATYEQYF	TGCAGCGTTGAAAGCTCCGGGACAGCCACCTACGAGCAGTACTTC
.	.	TRBJ2-1	TRBV6-4	CASRRRGGREQFF	TGTGCCAGCAGGAGGAGGGGGGGACGTGAGCAGTTCTTC
.	.	TRBJ1-6	TRBV6-6	CAGGTGSASPLHF	TGTGCCGGAGGAACCGGCTCCGCTTCACCCCTCCACTTT
.	.	TRBJ2-7	TRBV27	CASSLRPPGVEQYF	TGTGCCAGCAGTTTACGACCGCCGGGAGTCGAGCAGTACTTC
TRBD1	.	TRBJ2-2	TRBV28	CASSFLGGQGWSGELFF	TGTGCCAGCAGTTTCCTTGGCGGACAGGGGTGGTCCGGGGAGCTGTTTTTT
.	.	TRBJ1-1	TRBV15	CATSVGGFEAFF	TGTGCCACCAGCGTAGGCGGGTTTGAAGCTTTCTTT
.	.	TRBJ2-3	TRBV10-2	CASSDVPDFIQDTQYF	TGCGCCAGCAGTGACGTGCCGGACTTTATACAAGATACGCAGTATTTT
.	few	TRBJ2-2	TRBV2	CASKAGVGGELFF	TGTGCCAGCAAGGCAGGGGTGGGCGGGGAGCTGTTTTTT
TRBD1	.	TRBJ1-2	TRBV28	CASSPADRGYNYGYTF	TGTGCCAGCAGCCCAGCGGACAGGGGATATAACTATGGCTACACCTTC
TRBD2	.	TRBJ2-1	TRBV5-1	CASSGASGRNNYNEQFF	TGCGCCAGCAGTGGGGCTAGCGGGAGGAACAACTACAATGAGCAGTTCTTC
.	.	TRBJ1-6	TRBV11-1	CASSFNSHSPLHF	TGTGCCAGCAGCTTTAACAGTCATTCACCCCTCCACTTT
TRBD1	.	TRBJ2-3	TRBV27	CASTITGGTDTQYF	TGTGCCAGCACCATAACAGGGGGCACAGATACGCAGTATTTT
TRBD1	once	TRBJ1-5	TRBV19	CASSTSPGQWSNQPQHF	TGTGCCAGTAGTACTTCACCGGGACAGTGGTCCAATCAGCCCCAGCATTTT
TRBD1	.	TRBJ2-7	TRBV28	CASTLTGQGTNEQYF	TGTGCCAGCACCTTAACGGGACAGGGTACAAACGAGCAGTACTTC
TRBD1	.	TRBJ1-1	TRBV4-1	CASSQGPGTGKWAFF	TGCGCCAGCAGCCAAGGTCCCGGGACAGGGAAATGGGCTTTCTTT
TRBD1	.	TRBJ1-2	TRBV5-6	CASSSERLDRGLYGYTF	TGTGCCAGCAGCTCCGAACGATTGGACAGGGGGCTCTATGGCTACACCTTC
TRBD1	.	TRBJ1-1	TRBV10-3	CAIRDRVNTEAFF	TGTGCCATCCGGGACAGGGTGAACACTGAAGCTTTCTTT
.	.	TRBJ2-1	TRBV25-1	CASLLDKDEQFF	TGTGCCAGCCTCCTCGACAAAGATGAGCAGTTCTTC
.	few	TRBJ2-6	TRBV25-1	CASSESKHSGANVLTF	TGTGCCAGCAGTGAATCAAAACACTCTGGGGCCAACGTCCTGACTTTC
.	.	TRBJ2-7	TRBV6-6	CASSPATGGEQYF	TGTGCCAGCAGCCCCGCGACCGGGGGCGAGCAGTACTTC
TRBD1	.	TRBJ1-1	TRBV6-1	CASREKGAATEAFF	TGTGCCAGCAGAGAGAAGGGGGCAGCGACTGAAGCTTTCTTT
.	.	TRBJ2-1	TRBV9	CASSSRGPREYNEQFF	TGTGCCAGCAGCTCGAGAGGACCTAGGGAGTACAATGAGCAGTTCTTC
.	.	TRBJ2-5	TRBV6-6	CASSYSRGSQETQYF	TGTGCCAGCAGTTATAGTAGAGGGAGCCAAGAGACCCAGTACTTC
.	few	TRBJ2-7	TRBV5-1	CASSEDRTNEQYF	TGCGCCAGCAGCGAAGACAGGACCAACGAGCAGTACTTC
TRBD2	few	TRBJ2-7	TRBV18	CASSSLGGRAYEQYF	TGTGCCAGCTCCTCCCTCGGCGGGAGGGCCTACGAGCAGTACTTC
.	.	TRBJ1-1	TRBV7-9	CSSSFGGDAFF	TGTTCCAGCAGCTTCGGGGGAGACGCTTTCTTT
.	.	TRBJ2-2	TRBV12-1	CASSRADRNTGELFF	TGTGCCAGCAGCCGTGCGGACAGAAACACCGGGGAGCTGTTTTTT
.	.	TRBJ2-4	TRBV2	CASSVYLGETKNIQYF	TGTGCCAGCAGTGTGTACTTAGGGGAAACCAAAAACATTCAGTACTTC
.	.	TRBJ1-2	TRBV28	CASSLRETGLSHGYTF	TGTGCCAGCAGTTTAAGGGAGACAGGCCTCTCCCATGGCTACACCTTC
.	.	TRBJ1-1	TRBV7-9	CASSFGRPLRDTEAFF	TGTGCCAGCAGCTTCGGGAGACCCCTTAGGGACACTGAAGCTTTCTTT
TRBD1	.	TRBJ1-5	TRBV29-1	CSVSTGTGVNQPQHF	TGCAGCGTGAGTACCGGGACAGGGGTAAATCAGCCCCAGCATTTT
.	.	TRBJ2-1	TRBV7-9	CASSHLGREQFF	TGTGCCAGCAGCCATCTGGGGCGCGAGCAGTTCTTC
TRBD1	.	TRBJ2-7	TRBV28	CASSAAWTGVPEQYF	TGTGCCAGCAGTGCTGCTTGGACAGGGGTTCCCGAGCAGTACTTC
.	.	TRBJ2-7	TRBV28	CASSLTGAFREQYF	TGTGCCAGCAGTTTAACGGGAGCATTCCGGGAGCAGTACTTC
.	once	TRBJ2-7	TRBV18	CASSPRNGLSYEQYF	TGTGCCAGCTCACCCCGCAACGGACTCTCCTACGAGCAGTACTTC
.	.	TRBJ2-7	TRBV5-4	CASSLGGDYEQYF	TGTGCCAGCAGCTTGGGGGGCGACTACGAGCAGTACTTC
TRBD1	.	TRBJ1-4	TRBV5-1	CASSLGGTGDEKLFF	TGCGCCAGCAGCTTGGGAGGGACAGGGGATGAAAAACTGTTTTTT
.	.	TRBJ1-1	TRBV9	CASSPQGTEAFF	TGTGCCAGCAGCCCTCAGGGGACTGAAGCTTTCTTT
TRBD1	.	TRBJ1-6	TRBV11-3	CASSLQQGAGNSPLHF	TGTGCCAGCAGCTTGCAACAGGGGGCAGGTAATTCACCCCTCCACTTT
.	.	TRBJ2-7	TRBV28	CASSPPFGSYEQYF	TGTGCCAGCAGCCCTCCGTTCGGCTCCTACGAGCAGTACTTC
.	.	TRBJ1-1	TRBV27	CASKQQGITEAFF	TGTGCCAGCAAACAACAGGGAATCACTGAAGCTTTCTTT
TRBD2	.	TRBJ2-7	TRBV27	CASSPPRLARGPYEQYF	TGTGCCAGCAGTCCTCCACGACTAGCGAGAGGCCCCTACGAGCAGTACTTC
.	.	TRBJ2-5	TRBV7-8	CASSPSGETQYF	TGTGCCAGCAGCCCTAGTGGAGAGACCCAGTACTTC
.	.	TRBJ1-1	TRBV19	CASSIGQENTEAFF	TGTGCCAGTAGTATAGGACAGGAGAACACTGAAGCTTTCTTT